Below are 12 T cell receptor beta chains sequenced from a single sample in a study of blood T cell repertoires in COVID-19. The method was immunoSEQ multiplex PCR; TCRdb's version includes in-frame clones alone and lacks a portion of them. In the table there are 70,000 to 75,000 clones, about 82% of which are singletons. The sample taken for sequencing was peripheral blood. The receptor source for this set is a woman aged 60-75 years with acute or convalescent COVID-19.

The rearrangement links TRBV3-1 (or the pseudogene TRBV3-2) to TRBJ1-1; tentative D call: TRBD1 (5 bases). CDR1 LGHDT and CDR2 YNNKEL come from the germline V gene (reference sequence). There are 15 residues in the CDR3. The germline V and J ends were trimmed by 1 base and 1 base, with 10 bases remaining between them. The CDR3, as DNA: TGTGCCAGCAGCCAAGTTTGGACACAGAACACTGAAGCTTTCTTT. This sequence encodes CASSQVWTQNTEAFF.

The chain carries TRBV7-3 and TRBJ2-2; no clear D. This CDR3 region has 14 residues. The V end lost 2 bases, the J end lost 2 bases, and 6 bases lay between the germline ends. Germline loops: CDR1 SGHTA, CDR2 FQGTGA. CDR3 nucleotides: TGTGCCAGCAGCTTAGCCGGTAACACCGGGGAGCTGTTTTTT. Amino acid sequence: CASSLAGNTGELFF.

V is TRBV3-1 (or the pseudogene TRBV3-2) and J is TRBJ2-3; TRBD2 is a possible D gene (6 bases). Trimming removed 3 bases from V and 0 bases from J, with 16 bases in between. Germline values: CDR1 LGHDT, CDR2 YNNKEL (reference sequence). This CDR3 contains 17 residues. CDR3 in DNA: TGTGCCAGCAGCCAGGCCTTAGCGGATATCAGCACAGATACGCAGTATTTT. It is translated as CASSQALADISTDTQYF.

This chain links TRBV28 with TRBJ2-4, with a tentative D call TRBD1 (6 bases). With 10 bases removed from V and 1 base from J, the gap between germline ends came to 17 bases. Germline CDR1 and CDR2: MDHEN and SYDVKM. The CDR3 has 15 amino acids. In nucleotides, the CDR3 is TGTGCCACCTTACAGGGCGGAAAGGCCAAAAACATTCAGTACTTC. Its protein is CATLQGGKAKNIQYF.

The J gene is TRBJ2-7, the V gene TRBV5-1; 9 nucleotides line up with TRBD2. CDR1 is SGHRS and CDR2 is YFSETQ in the germline V gene. The CDR3 contains 15 residues. The J segment lost 5 bases and the V segment lost 0 bases, leaving 6 bases of the junction unmatched. This CDR3 is CASSLVSSGTHEQYF. As DNA, the CDR3 is TGCGCCAGCAGCTTGGTTTCTAGCGGGACACACGAGCAGTACTTC.

The rearrangement links TRBV3-1 (or the pseudogene TRBV3-2) to TRBJ1-2; D unclear. The CDR3 totals 12 residues. Trimming took 6 bases from V and 4 from J, leaving 9 bases between them. The germline V gene encodes CDR1 LGHDT and CDR2 YNNKEL (reference sequence). The CDR3 sequence: CASRSLGYGYTF. The CDR3 DNA sequence: TGTGCCAGCAGATCACTAGGCTATGGCTACACCTTC.

V gene TRBV4-2 combines with J gene TRBJ2-3; no clear D. The V end lost 4 bases, the J end lost 2 bases, and 19 bases lay between the germline ends. The CDR3 length is 17 residues. Germline V lookup: CDR1 LGHNA, CDR2 YNFKEQ. This CDR3 is CASSPKHSDYYTDTQYF. The CDR3 nucleotides are TGTGCCAGCAGCCCAAAGCATTCGGATTACTACACAGATACGCAGTATTTT.

This clone was seen just once. The chain recombines TRBV18 with TRBJ1-2; TRBD1 might be the D (5 bases). The germline gives CDR1 KGHSH, CDR2 LQKENI. This CDR3 contains 15 residues. Trimming removed 2 bases at V and 5 bases at J, with 15 bases between. The CDR3 loop is CASSPIQGGSYGYTF. The CDR3, as DNA: TGTGCCAGCTCACCAATCCAGGGAGGTAGTTATGGCTACACCTTC.

V is TRBV24-1 and J is TRBJ2-1, with 11 bases aligning to TRBD2. CDR3 size: 16 residues. The germline gives CDR1 KGHDR, CDR2 SFDVKD. With V trimmed by 1 base and J by 8 bases, 6 bases remained unmatched. The CDR3 is CATSDFASGRIDEQFF. CDR3 sequence (DNA): TGTGCCACCAGTGATTTTGCTAGCGGGAGGATCGATGAGCAGTTCTTC.

This clone appeared a single time. The rearrangement joins TRBV24-1 to TRBJ1-5; weak D call: TRBD1 (6 bases). Trimming shortened V by 2 bases and J by 5 bases, and 12 bases separated the two germline ends. Germline lookup yields CDR1 KGHDR and CDR2 SFDVKD. The CDR3 totals 15 residues. Written as DNA, the CDR3 is TGTGCCACCAGTGATTCCTACAGGGATCATCAGCCCCAGCATTTT. Protein sequence: CATSDSYRDHQPQHF.

The J gene is TRBJ2-7, the V gene TRBV28, with TRBD2 identical over 9 bases. Germline assignment: CDR1 MDHEN and CDR2 SYDVKM. V trimming: 3 bases; J trimming: 2 bases; junction bases outside the gene matches: 17. This CDR3 has 19 amino acids. The CDR3 nucleotides are TGTGCCAGCAGTTTCTATAGCGGGGGTATCTTTGTACCTACCTACGAGCAGTACTTC. It encodes CASSFYSGGIFVPTYEQYF.

This clone was detected only a few times. Here the CDR3 DNA reads TGTGCCAGCAGTTTATCGACAGGGGCTTACAATGAGCAGTTCTTC. Translation: CASSLSTGAYNEQFF. The chain couples TRBV27 to TRBJ2-1; 8 bases fit TRBD1. CDR3 length: 15 residues. Germline CDR1 is MNHEY and CDR2 is SMNVEV (reference sequence). The V segment lost 0 bases and the J segment 4 bases; nucleotides outside the gene matches: 2.